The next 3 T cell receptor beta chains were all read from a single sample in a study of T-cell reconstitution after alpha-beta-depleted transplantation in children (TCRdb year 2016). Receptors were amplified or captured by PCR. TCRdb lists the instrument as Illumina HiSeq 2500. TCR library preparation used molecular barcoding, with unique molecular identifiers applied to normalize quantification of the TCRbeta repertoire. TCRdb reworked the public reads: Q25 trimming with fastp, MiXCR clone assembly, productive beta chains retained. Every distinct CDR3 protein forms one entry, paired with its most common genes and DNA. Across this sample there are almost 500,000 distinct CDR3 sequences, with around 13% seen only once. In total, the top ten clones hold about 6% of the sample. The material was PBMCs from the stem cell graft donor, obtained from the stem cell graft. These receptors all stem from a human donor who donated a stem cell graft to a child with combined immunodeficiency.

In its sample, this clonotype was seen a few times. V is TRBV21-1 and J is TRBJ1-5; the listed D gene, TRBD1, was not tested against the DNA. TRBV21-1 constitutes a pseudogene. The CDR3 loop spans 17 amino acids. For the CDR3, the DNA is TGTGCCAGCAGCACCCGGGACAAGGTGGGGGTCCATCAGCCCCAGCATTTT. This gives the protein CASSTRDKVGVHQPQHF.

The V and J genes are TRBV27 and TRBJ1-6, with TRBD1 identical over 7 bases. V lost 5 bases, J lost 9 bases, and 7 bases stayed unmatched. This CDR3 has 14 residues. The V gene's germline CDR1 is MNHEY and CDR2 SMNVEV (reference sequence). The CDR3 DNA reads TGTGCCAGCAGTCAGGACAGGAAGGTTTCACCCCTCCACTTT. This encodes CASSQDRKVSPLHF.

The CDR3 protein is CASSLGRGHEETQYF. The CDR3 bases are TGTGCCAGCAGTTTGGGCAGGGGCCATGAAGAGACCCAGTACTTC. The chain combines TRBV12-3 or TRBV12-4 with TRBJ2-5, with D tentatively TRBD1 (6 bases). Trimming removed 3 bases from V and 3 bases from J, with 14 bases in between. The CDR3 loop spans 15 amino acids.